This paragraph reports one T cell receptor beta chain. No antigen is known for it. No base qualities exist here, and no much larger clone lies one base off it. The immunoSEQ Assay, a bias-controlled multiplex PCR, was used to amplify TCRbeta CDR3 regions from genomic DNA. As for how the authors treated the data: The number of nucleated cells in each sample was estimated by amplification of reference gene primers within the assay. Sequence reads were collapsed and filtered to measure the absolute abundance of every unique TCRbeta CDR3 rearrangement. For each sample, productive Simpson clonality was calculated as the square root of Simpson's diversity index over productive rearrangements. Here the immuneACCESS table is served through TCRdb, limited to in-frame sequences with V and J called. Missing clones are a known gap in these copies; in checked studies unresolved V genes cover under half, and the rest lacks a known reason. Clonal size and the V and J genes are those of that table, whereas D and trimming came from the DNA. The sample table contains fewer than 300,000 clones; only one count was recorded for around 89% of them. Of the sample, roughly 4% falls within the top ten clones.

The CDR3 goes from the cysteine to the phenylalanine over 17 residues. Only CDR3 DNA remains: 51 bases, in frame from the first base. V ends up 0 bases short and J 8 bases short, with an unmatched junction base count of 10. CDR1 is given as LNHNV and CDR2 as YYDKDF, both from the germline V gene (reference sequence). The entry originates in a study of blood T cell repertoires in COVID-19 (TCRdb year 2020). For the study in its entirety: The collaborator samples originated in the United States, Italy and Spain and spanned the acute and convalescent phases of COVID-19. The dataset comprised deeply sampled blood TCRbeta repertoires from subjects exposed to, actively infected with, or recovered from COVID-19. HLA class I and class II types, where available, came from metadata supplied by the sample provider rather than from assay-based typing. The prospective study material was composed of cDNA or gDNA derived from T cells, B-cell-depleted T cells, or PBMCs. The repertoires were released in a freely available public database meant as a resource for research on the immune response to SARS-CoV-2. Sample metadata almost always included a de-identified subject ID, COVID-19 status, age in years and sex. Samples came from the ongoing ImmuneRACE study (first 160 participants) plus 1,254 subjects from 6 global collaborators.

Broad study findings and their caveats: The amount of clinical and demographic metadata varied by source and participant and was provided uncurated.

Another Seattle source contributed samples from volunteer blood donors who had recovered from COVID-19. Each collaborating institution followed its own protocols to collect whole blood in K2EDTA tubes. For TCRbeta analysis, collaborators shipped samples in one of three forms: frozen whole blood, isolated PBMCs, or DNA extracted from either of those sample types. This clonotype originated in a man in his sixties who had recovered from COVID-19. The sample taken for sequencing was peripheral blood. The rearrangement combines TRBV15 with TRBJ1-6; the central 7 bases match TRBD1. The CDR3 amino acid sequence is: CATSRDPDRAQDSPLHF. The nucleotides read TGTGCCACCAGCAGAGATCCAGACAGGGCTCAGGATTCACCCCTCCACTTT.